This is a list of T cell receptor beta chains from one sample in a study of T-cell memory formation after mild COVID-19. TCRdb re-derived calls from the 5' RACE reads in MiXCR, one entry per CDR3 protein. The top ten clones hold about 1.1% of a sample with more than 55,000 distinct CDR3 sequences, more than 9% of them seen once. Specimen: PBMCs or a T cell subset sorted from them (not recorded which). All receptors derive from a man younger than 35 who had mild COVID-19 (a few samples of this study predate the infection). Cell type and time point are not known. CDR3s include the opening cysteine and the closing phenylalanine or tryptophan. The D gene is left open where the match is weak. The size field is filled for only some rows; it gives once, few, many or a size class.

J gene: TRBJ1-1; D gene: .; clone size: many; V gene: TRBV5-1; CDR3 protein: CASSPGPNTEAFF; CDR3 DNA: TGCGCCAGCAGCCCGGGTCCGAACACTGAAGCTTTCTTT
J gene: TRBJ2-1; D gene: .; clone size: .; V gene: TRBV18; CDR3 protein: CASSPRTSLYNEQFF; CDR3 DNA: TGTGCCAGCTCACCACGCACCTCTTTATACAATGAGCAGTTCTTC
J gene: TRBJ1-2; D gene: .; clone size: few; V gene: TRBV6-2/TRBV6-3; CDR3 protein: CASSQRGGNYGYTF; CDR3 DNA: TGTGCCAGCAGTCAACGCGGAGGGAACTATGGCTACACCTTC
J gene: TRBJ1-6; D gene: TRBD1; clone size: few; V gene: TRBV11-2; CDR3 protein: CASRTWGTENSPLHF; CDR3 DNA: TGTGCCAGCAGAACGTGGGGGACAGAAAATTCACCCCTCCACTTT
J gene: TRBJ2-1; D gene: .; clone size: .; V gene: TRBV9; CDR3 protein: CASSVAQMNNEQFF; CDR3 DNA: TGTGCCAGCAGCGTAGCCCAGATGAACAATGAGCAGTTCTTC
J gene: TRBJ1-2; D gene: TRBD1; clone size: few; V gene: TRBV5-1; CDR3 protein: CASSLAGTGGEGYTF; CDR3 DNA: TGCGCCAGCAGCTTGGCCGGGACAGGGGGGGAAGGCTACACCTTC
J gene: TRBJ2-3; D gene: .; clone size: .; V gene: TRBV6-5; CDR3 protein: CASSYRLPRDTQYF; CDR3 DNA: TGTGCCAGCAGTTACAGACTCCCGAGGGATACGCAGTATTTT
J gene: TRBJ2-1; D gene: .; clone size: many; V gene: TRBV7-8; CDR3 protein: CASSSMNSNEQFF; CDR3 DNA: TGTGCCAGCAGCTCCATGAACAGCAATGAGCAGTTCTTC
J gene: TRBJ1-3; D gene: TRBD1; clone size: .; V gene: TRBV20-1; CDR3 protein: CSARITGGHSDPSGNTIYF; CDR3 DNA: TGCAGTGCTAGAATAACAGGGGGCCACTCCGATCCATCTGGAAACACCATATATTTT
J gene: TRBJ2-1; D gene: .; clone size: .; V gene: TRBV7-2; CDR3 protein: CAYSGGAYNEQFF; CDR3 DNA: TGTGCCTACTCCGGGGGTGCCTACAATGAGCAGTTCTTC
J gene: TRBJ2-1; D gene: TRBD2; clone size: many; V gene: TRBV5-1; CDR3 protein: CASSKLAGGDNEQFF; CDR3 DNA: TGCGCCAGCAGCAAACTAGCGGGGGGGGACAATGAGCAGTTCTTC
J gene: TRBJ2-1; D gene: TRBD2; clone size: many; V gene: TRBV9; CDR3 protein: CASSVGRGVHNEQFF; CDR3 DNA: TGTGCCAGCAGCGTAGGACGGGGGGTCCACAATGAGCAGTTCTTC
J gene: TRBJ2-3; D gene: .; clone size: few; V gene: TRBV29-1; CDR3 protein: CSDLRGSTDTQYF; CDR3 DNA: TGCAGCGACCTCCGGGGAAGTACAGATACGCAGTATTTT
J gene: TRBJ2-7; D gene: .; clone size: .; V gene: TRBV7-2; CDR3 protein: CASSQGLNYEQYF; CDR3 DNA: TGTGCCAGCAGCCAAGGACTCAACTACGAGCAGTACTTC
J gene: TRBJ2-3; D gene: TRBD1; clone size: .; V gene: TRBV20-1; CDR3 protein: CSAGDRRRTDTQYF; CDR3 DNA: TGCAGTGCGGGGGACAGGCGCCGCACAGATACGCAGTATTTT
J gene: TRBJ2-5; D gene: TRBD2; clone size: .; V gene: TRBV28; CDR3 protein: CASSLPGGGAETQYF; CDR3 DNA: TGTGCCAGCAGTTTACCGGGGGGTGGGGCAGAGACCCAGTACTTC
J gene: TRBJ2-3; D gene: TRBD2; clone size: .; V gene: TRBV9; CDR3 protein: CASSAGLAASTDTQYF; CDR3 DNA: TGTGCCAGCAGCGCCGGACTAGCTGCTAGCACAGATACGCAGTATTTT
J gene: TRBJ2-4; D gene: TRBD1; clone size: many; V gene: TRBV29-1; CDR3 protein: CSVGDRVDNIQYF; CDR3 DNA: TGCAGCGTTGGGGACAGGGTAGATAACATTCAGTACTTC
J gene: TRBJ2-3; D gene: TRBD2; clone size: few; V gene: TRBV7-3; CDR3 protein: CASSLIAGEADTQYF; CDR3 DNA: TGTGCCAGCAGCTTAATAGCGGGGGAAGCAGATACGCAGTATTTT
J gene: TRBJ2-3; D gene: TRBD1; clone size: medium-sized; V gene: TRBV7-8; CDR3 protein: CASSLSTGADTQYF; CDR3 DNA: TGTGCCAGCAGCTTATCAACAGGGGCAGATACGCAGTATTTT
J gene: TRBJ1-1; D gene: .; clone size: few; V gene: TRBV7-9; CDR3 protein: CASSLVSENTEAFF; CDR3 DNA: TGTGCCAGCAGCTTAGTGTCGGAGAACACTGAAGCTTTCTTT
J gene: TRBJ1-5; D gene: .; clone size: .; V gene: TRBV28; CDR3 protein: CASSLLGILPRQPQHF; CDR3 DNA: TGTGCCAGCAGTTTACTGGGGATACTACCGCGTCAGCCCCAGCATTTT
J gene: TRBJ2-3; D gene: .; clone size: many; V gene: TRBV4-1; CDR3 protein: CASSGGVTDTQYF; CDR3 DNA: TGCGCCAGCAGCGGCGGGGTCACAGATACGCAGTATTTT
J gene: TRBJ2-1; D gene: TRBD2; clone size: few; V gene: TRBV5-1; CDR3 protein: CASSLLAGGPHEQFF; CDR3 DNA: TGCGCCAGCAGCTTACTAGCGGGGGGGCCCCATGAGCAGTTCTTC